The clone carrying this T cell receptor (beta chain) appeared a single time. This sample is drawn from a study of siplizumab effects on memory and regulatory T cells. Assayed TCR templates numbered 90,000 to 100,000 for each sample. Sequencing was performed with immunoSEQ multiplex PCR; in TCRdb, only in-frame clones are kept and a portion is missing. The table includes fewer than 45,000 clones, roughly 90% detected once. This CDR3 is 13 amino acids long. V trimming: 8 bases; J trimming: 3 bases; junction bases outside the gene matches: 8. Germline values: CDR1 GTSNPN, CDR2 SVGIG (reference sequence).

The source material was naive CD4+ T cells sorted from blood. This TCR derives from a human donor in good health. The chain recombines TRBV30 with TRBJ1-1; 8 bases match TRBD1. CDR3: CARDRLSDTEAFF. CDR3 nucleotides: TGTGCCAGGGACAGGCTAAGCGACACTGAAGCTTTCTTT.